The following is a TCR beta chain sequence with its context. Its cognate antigen is unknown. These data come from a study of T cell repertoires in cytomegalovirus infection. Study summary: CMV epitopes, recently identified HLA-C-restricted and well-studied HLA-B-restricted, were used. Public TCR beta signatures were indicative of both CMV infection and a matching HLA type. Overall study findings and caveats: Dominating the ex vivo response were HLA-C-restricted CMV-specific TCR beta clonotypes.

Each CDR3 protein is one row after TCRdb ran MiXCR on the reads. The sample records approximately 70,000 distinct CDR3 sequences, more than 20% being singletons. This TCR was sampled from a human donor in good health (CMV status not recorded). Some clones in this sample may be carry-over from other donors' samples. The sample consisted of CD8+ T cells from cultured PBMCs, taken from culture after CMV antigen stimulation.

CDR3 DNA: TGTGCCAGCAGCTCGAGGGACAGGGGAAACACCGGGGAGCTGTTTTTT. Protein: CASSSRDRGNTGELFF. The chain is built from TRBV7-2 and TRBJ2-2, with 10 bases identical to TRBD1. This CDR3 has 16 amino acids. Germline V gene lookup returns CDR1 SGHTA and CDR2 FQGNSA. Trimming removed 4 bases from V and 2 bases from J; junction bases left unmatched: 4.